Following are 17 T cell receptor beta chains from one sample sequenced in a study of a mutant IDH1 vaccine in newly diagnosed glioma. Profiling relied on immunoSEQ multiplex PCR, and the TCRdb table lists in-frame clones only, not all of them. The table shows more than 20,000 clones, with around 82% occurring only once. Indicated time point: baseline, week 1 (first vaccination visit). Documented treatment: pre-vaccination baseline after standard-of-care therapy. The starting material was PBMCs, obtained from a glioma patient treated with radiotherapy, temozolomide or both. The origin of the receptors is a man aged 35-49 years with glioma.

The J gene is TRBJ2-5, the V gene TRBV5-5, with TRBD1 matching 8 bases. This CDR3 region has 15 residues. Losses at the gene ends were 4 bases for V and 5 bases for J; bases not matched to a gene: 10. Germline-derived CDR1 and CDR2 are SGHKS and YYEKEE (reference sequence). The CDR3 here is CASSTDRGAGETQYF. As DNA, the CDR3 is TGTGCCAGCAGCACCGACAGGGGCGCAGGGGAGACCCAGTACTTC.

This chain joins TRBV7-8 and TRBJ2-2, with D possibly TRBD2 on 6 matching bases. V gave up 5 bases and J gave up 5 bases, with 18 bases separating them. Germline assignment: CDR1 SGHVS and CDR2 FQNEAQ. The CDR3 length is 16 residues. In DNA form, the CDR3 reads TGTGCCAGCAGCCCCCGTGGAAGGGGAGGTACCGGGGAGCTGTTTTTT. This codes for CASSPRGRGGTGELFF.

On this clone: Compared with germline, one end of the junction differs, possibly owing to a read error. V and J are TRBV7-2 and TRBJ2-7; tentatively, D is TRBD2 (5 bases). The germline gives CDR1 SGHTA, CDR2 FQGNSA. The CDR3 is made up of 14 amino acids. The DNA for the CDR3 is TGTGCCAGCAGCAAACGAGGGCGGTGGTCGGTGGCGGACTTC. Translating gives CASSKRGRWSVADF.

The CDR3 spells CASSPQGAWDTEAFF. The CDR3 DNA reads TGTGCCAGCTCACCGCAGGGGGCGTGGGACACTGAAGCTTTCTTT. The chain uses TRBV18 and TRBJ1-1; 8 bases map to TRBD1. Unmatched junction bases numbered 6, after V lost 3 bases and J lost 3 bases. Germline lookup yields CDR1 KGHSH and CDR2 LQKENI. CDR3 length: 15 residues.

The chain combines TRBV10-3 with TRBJ1-1, with TRBD1 as a possible D gene (5 bases). V dropped 7 bases and J dropped 0 bases, with 12 bases sitting between them. The CDR3 is 14 amino acids. Germline CDR1 ENHRY, CDR2 SYGVKD. The CDR3 DNA is TGTGCCATCACTAACGGACAACTGAACACTGAAGCTTTCTTT. Protein sequence: CAITNGQLNTEAFF.

The V and J genes are TRBV2 and TRBJ1-4; D not certain. Germline V CDR1 and CDR2: SNHLY, FYNNEI. Trimming removed 6 bases at V and 5 bases at J, with 10 bases between. CDR3 length: 13 amino acids. CDR3 residues: CASRGTENEKLFF. The CDR3 DNA follows: TGTGCCAGCAGGGGAACAGAAAATGAAAAACTGTTTTTT.

The V call is TRBV29-1, the J call TRBJ1-2; D is ambiguous. The CDR3 sequence is 12 residues long. Germline assignment: CDR1 SQVTM and CDR2 ANQGSEA. V dropped 1 base and J dropped 4 bases, with 7 bases sitting between them. The chain's CDR3 is CSVEVVAYGYTF. CDR3 in DNA: TGCAGCGTTGAAGTGGTGGCCTATGGCTACACCTTC.

This chain joins TRBV6-5 and TRBJ1-2; 8 bases are shared with TRBD1. Germline V gives CDR1 MNHEY, CDR2 SVGAGI. The CDR3 consists of 14 residues. The V segment lost 8 bases and the J segment 7 bases; nucleotides outside the gene matches: 12. The CDR3 loop is CASRPPGGGGGYTF. CDR3 bases: TGTGCCAGCCGCCCCCCAGGGGGCGGCGGTGGCTACACCTTC.

The chain is built from TRBV9 and TRBJ2-3; D remains ambiguous. Between the trimmed V and J ends, which lost 4 bases and 3 bases, there was a span of 15 bases. The length of the CDR3 is 15 residues. CDR1 is SGDLS, CDR2 YYNGEE, per germline. The CDR3 nucleotides read TGTGCCAGCAGCCACGTGGGCTCCCGTACAGATACGCAGTATTTT. Its translation: CASSHVGSRTDTQYF.

The chain combines TRBV29-1 with TRBJ1-1; D is perhaps TRBD1 (6 bases). The V end was cut by 4 bases, the J end by 5 bases, with 11 bases between. From germline, CDR1 is SQVTM and CDR2 ANQGSEA. The CDR3 covers 12 residues. The CDR3 DNA sequence: TGCAGCGTTGGTTGGGGGCGAACTGAAGCTTTCTTT. This sequence encodes CSVGWGRTEAFF. Looking up the rest from reference TRBV29-1 and TRBJ1-1 gives the full variable domain: SAVISQKPSRDICQRGTSLTIQCQVDSQVTMMFWYRQQPGQSLTLIATANQGSEATYESGFVIDKFPISRPNLTFSTLTVSNMSPEDSSIYLCSVGWGRTEAFFGQGTRLTVV.

V and J are TRBV29-1 and TRBJ1-2, with unresolved D. The germline CDR1 and CDR2 sequences are SQVTM and ANQGSEA. V was trimmed by 3 bases and J by 7 bases, leaving 15 bases between them. The CDR3 contains 13 residues. The CDR3 region is CSVDTGVIGGYTF. The CDR3 nucleotides are TGCAGCGTTGATACCGGGGTAATTGGTGGCTACACCTTC.

A few counts support this clone. The chain's CDR3 is CASSQGLGGGSTDTQYF. The CDR3 coding sequence is TGTGCCAGCAGCCAAGGGCTAGGGGGGGGGAGTACAGATACGCAGTATTTT. The rearrangement links TRBV4-2 to TRBJ2-3; D is perhaps TRBD2 (7 bases). CDR3 length equals 17 residues. Trimming took 1 base from V and 3 from J, leaving 17 bases between them. Germline V gene lookup returns CDR1 LGHNA and CDR2 YNFKEQ.

V gene TRBV29-1 combines with J gene TRBJ2-5, with D tentatively TRBD1 (5 bases). Germline V gene data show CDR1 as SQVTM and CDR2 as ANQGSEA. Between the trimmed V and J ends, which lost 0 bases and 1 base, there was a span of 24 bases. The CDR3 has 19 amino acids. The CDR3 is CSVEEEVGSWGRVQETQYF. The CDR3 region has the DNA TGCAGCGTTGAAGAAGAAGTGGGCTCTTGGGGCAGGGTCCAAGAGACCCAGTACTTC.

Here the CDR3 reads CASSLQGTGGAGYTF. CDR3 DNA sequence: TGCGCCAGCAGCCTACAGGGGACAGGGGGGGCTGGCTACACCTTC. This chain uses TRBV4-3 with TRBJ1-2; 11 nucleotides align to TRBD1. The CDR3 is 15 residues long. The germline CDR1 and CDR2 sequences are LGHNA and YSLEER. V lost 4 bases, J lost 7 bases, and 8 bases stayed unmatched.

This clone has only a few counts. The CDR3 nucleotides read TGTGCCAGCAGTTACTCGTTGACACGAGGTGAAAAACTGTTTTTT. Protein: CASSYSLTRGEKLFF. This chain connects TRBV6-6 to TRBJ1-4; D is unclear. V was pared by 0 bases and J by 7 bases, with 12 bases between. CDR1 MNHNY and CDR2 SVGAGI come from the germline V gene (reference sequence). This CDR3 comprises 15 residues.

This clone was seen more than once but under ten times. The chain combines TRBV30 with TRBJ1-1, with TRBD1 matching over 8 bases. There are 14 residues in the CDR3. Germline V gene sequence: CDR1 GTSNPN, CDR2 SVGIG (reference sequence). With V trimmed by 2 bases and J by 6 bases, 8 bases remained unmatched. The CDR3 DNA follows: TGTGCCTGGAGTCCTCGGACAGGGCCGCCTGAAGCTTTCTTT. Its translation is CAWSPRTGPPEAFF.

The rearrangement links TRBV14 to TRBJ1-2; a weak D match, TRBD1 (5 bases). This CDR3 region has 14 residues. Trimming removed 0 bases at V and 4 bases at J, with 9 bases between. Germline CDR1 SGHDN, CDR2 FVKESK. The CDR3 region is CASSQDLGGYGYTF. In nucleotides, the CDR3 is TGTGCCAGCAGCCAAGATCTGGGGGGCTATGGCTACACCTTC.